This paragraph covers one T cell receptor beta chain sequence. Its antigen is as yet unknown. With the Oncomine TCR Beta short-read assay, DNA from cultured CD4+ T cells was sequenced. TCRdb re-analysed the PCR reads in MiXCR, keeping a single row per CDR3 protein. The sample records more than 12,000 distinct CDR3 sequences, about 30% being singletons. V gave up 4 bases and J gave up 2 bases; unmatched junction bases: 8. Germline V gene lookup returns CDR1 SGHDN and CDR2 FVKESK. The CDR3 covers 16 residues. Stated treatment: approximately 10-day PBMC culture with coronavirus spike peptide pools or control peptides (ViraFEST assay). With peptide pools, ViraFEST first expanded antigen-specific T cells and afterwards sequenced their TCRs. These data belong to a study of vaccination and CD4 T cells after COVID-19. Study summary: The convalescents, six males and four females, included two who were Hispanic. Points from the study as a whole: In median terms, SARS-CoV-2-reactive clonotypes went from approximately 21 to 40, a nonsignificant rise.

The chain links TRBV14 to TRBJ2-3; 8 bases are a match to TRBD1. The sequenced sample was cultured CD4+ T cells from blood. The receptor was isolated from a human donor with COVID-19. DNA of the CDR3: TGTGCCAGCAGCCCTTGGACAGGGAATCCCACAGATACGCAGTATTTT. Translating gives CASSPWTGNPTDTQYF.